This T cell receptor (beta chain) comes out of a study of glioma-infiltrating T cells. Study-level points and caveats: CDR3 overlap between tissue and blood was very small. Gliomas, especially low-grade, showed above-expected tissue-blood divergence; non-neoplastic patients showed below.

Using RNA template, CDR3s of TCR alpha and beta were amplified with iRepertoire arm-PCR. One-step reverse transcription and amplification started from roughly 100-400 ng of tissue mRNA or PBMC total RNA. TCRdb reprocessed the multiplex PCR reads via MiXCR and lists one record per CDR3 protein. The sample consists of 100,000 to 150,000 distinct CDR3 sequences, approximately 25% of them appearing once. At least ten counts were recorded for this clonotype. Its specificity is unknown. Looked up from germline, CDR1 is MDHEN and CDR2 is SYDVKM. V was pared by 6 bases and J by 5 bases, with 4 bases of the junction left unmatched. The CDR3 is 14 residues long.

This TCR was sampled from a human donor with low-grade glioma or glioblastoma, undergoing nonglioma brain surgery, or in good health (not recorded which). Specimen: glioma tissue, nonneoplastic brain tissue, or PBMCs (not recorded which). The chain employs TRBV28 and TRBJ2-3, with 11 bases identical to TRBD2. DNA for the CDR3: TGTGCCAGCAGACTAACTAGCGGGAGAGATACGCAGTATTTT. Its protein product is CASRLTSGRDTQYF.